This T cell receptor (beta chain) was found in a study of T cells after yellow fever vaccination. Per the germline V gene, CDR1 is MNHEY and CDR2 is SVGAGI. The CDR3 spans 14 residues. V was shortened by 4 bases and J by 1 base, with 10 bases between the two germline ends. General study findings and limits: FACS-sorted repertoires could contain abundant clonotypes contaminating from the bulk population. Primary-vaccination clones mostly resurfaced post-booster (nearly 97% CD4, 85% to 90% CD8). Weaker, the secondary response had a peak occurring faster, on day 5 versus 15.

This clonotype occurred a few times. Its antigen is still unknown. Researchers made TCR cDNA using 5'RACE template switching, and this step added a universal primer site and UMIs. TCRdb re-called the 5' RACE reads through MiXCR, storing one row per CDR3 protein. This sample has 620,000 or so distinct CDR3 sequences, with over 9% found just once. The sequence derives from a man younger than 45 who received the YFV17D yellow fever vaccine. The input for sequencing was PBMCs, taken on the day of the yellow fever booster vaccination. The chain recombines TRBV6-5 with TRBJ2-5; D uncertain. The chain's CDR3 is CASSSPIVQETQYF. In DNA form, the CDR3 reads TGTGCCAGCAGTTCACCCATAGTCCAAGAGACCCAGTACTTC.